These 29 T cell receptor beta chains originate from one sample sequenced in a study of OX40 agonist ivuxolimab in advanced cancers. Here immunoSEQ multiplex PCR was the method, and the copy in TCRdb shows in-frame clones only, minus some. The table records tens of thousands of clones, more than 70% of them present only once. The sample here was CD4+ or CD8+ T cells sorted from blood, taken in a trial of the OX40 agonist ivuxolimab. The receptors originated from an adult with an advanced solid tumor such as melanoma, head and neck, liver or kidney cancer.

This clone has only one observation. The chain couples TRBV7-2 to TRBJ1-6; D ambiguous. Germline V gives CDR1 SGHTA, CDR2 FQGNSA. The CDR3 is made up of 14 amino acids. Trimming shortened V by 0 bases and J by 1 base, and 1 base separated the two germline ends. CDR3 coding DNA: TGTGCCAGCAGCTTAGCATCCTATAATTCACCCCTCCACTTT. Translating it yields CASSLASYNSPLHF.

The CDR3 loop is CASGLDSREGNEQFF. CDR3 nucleotides: TGTGCTAGTGGTTTGGACAGTAGGGAGGGCAATGAGCAGTTCTTC. The rearrangement links TRBV12-5 to TRBJ2-1; 7 bases agree with TRBD2. This CDR3 region has 15 residues. The junction had 6 bases not matched to a gene; V was cut back by 1 base and J by 6 bases. Per germline, CDR1 LGHNT and CDR2 FRNRAP.

The chain has TRBV7-9 and TRBJ2-3, with 7 bases that match TRBD2. Germline V gives CDR1 SEHNR, CDR2 FQNEAQ (reference sequence). The CDR3 length is 19 residues. V lost 5 bases, J lost 0 bases, and 17 bases stayed unmatched. For the CDR3, the DNA is TGTGCCAGCAGCCCCTGGGGAGGAGCTAGCGGCTCAAGCACAGATACGCAGTATTTT. Protein: CASSPWGGASGSSTDTQYF.

CDR3 DNA: TGTGCCAGCAGAGTGGGACTAGCGGGGGGGCCCGAGACCCAGTACTTC. This translates into CASRVGLAGGPETQYF. J is TRBJ2-5 and V is TRBV2, with 16 bases that match TRBD2. CDR3 length equals 16 residues. Germline loops: CDR1 SNHLY, CDR2 FYNNEI. Trimming at V came to 6 bases and at J to 5 bases, leaving 6 bases not matched to a gene.

The CDR3 reads CASSEGLFANEKLFF. CDR3 DNA sequence: TGTGCCAGCAGCGAGGGACTGTTTGCTAATGAAAAACTGTTTTTT. The gene calls are TRBV6-4 and TRBJ1-4; tentative D call: TRBD1 (5 bases). V gave up 6 bases and J gave up 3 bases, with 14 bases separating them. The CDR3 is made up of 15 amino acids. The germline V gene encodes CDR1 MRHNA and CDR2 SNTAGT.

The rearrangement joins TRBV5-1 to TRBJ2-7; 9 bases are shared with TRBD2. V dropped 4 bases and J dropped 0; count of bases not matched to a gene: 8. Germline CDR1 reads SGHRS; CDR2 reads YFSETQ. There are 16 residues in the CDR3. The CDR3 nucleotides read TGCGCCAGCAGCCCTAATAGCGGGAGAAGCTCCTACGAGCAGTACTTC. Translating gives CASSPNSGRSSYEQYF.

The chain couples TRBV7-2 to TRBJ2-1; 11 bases agree with TRBD2. The CDR3 contains 15 residues. Germline CDR1 SGHTA, CDR2 FQGNSA. Unmatched junction bases numbered 3, after V lost 2 bases and J lost 6 bases. The CDR3 protein is CASSLWTSGPNEQFF. The CDR3 nucleotides read TGTGCCAGCAGCTTATGGACTAGCGGGCCCAATGAGCAGTTCTTC.

The J gene is TRBJ2-1, the V gene TRBV4-1, with 10 bases that match TRBD2. The J segment lost 3 bases and the V segment lost 0 bases, leaving 8 bases of the junction unmatched. The CDR3 sequence is 18 residues long. The germline V gene has CDR1 MGHRA and CDR2 YSYEKL. CDR3 region: CASSQDPLAGAIYNEQFF. DNA for the CDR3: TGCGCCAGCAGCCAAGACCCTCTAGCGGGGGCGATCTACAATGAGCAGTTCTTC.

The chain joins TRBV19 to TRBJ2-1; perhaps TRBD2 as D (5 bases). Germline assignment: CDR1 LNHDA and CDR2 SQIVND (reference sequence). This CDR3 is 14 amino acids long. Trimming shortened V by 5 bases and J by 3 bases, and 11 bases separated the two germline ends. The CDR3 loop reads CASSLSSYYNEQFF. CDR3 coding DNA: TGTGCCAGTAGTCTGTCTAGCTACTACAATGAGCAGTTCTTC.

This chain connects TRBV5-4 to TRBJ2-7, with D unclear. Germline V gene lookup returns CDR1 SGHNT and CDR2 YYREEE (reference sequence). The CDR3 has 14 residues. V gave up 1 base and J gave up 6 bases, with 14 bases separating them. CDR3 bases: TGTGCCAGCAGCTTGAGCTTGGGGTACCGCGAGCAGTACTTC. The encoded protein is CASSLSLGYREQYF.

The DNA for the CDR3 is TGTGCCAGCAGCTTGGGGTTGGGTCTCTCGAACTATGGCTACACCTTC. Its protein is CASSLGLGLSNYGYTF. The chain couples TRBV7-9 to TRBJ1-2; D is uncertain. Germline V gene lookup returns CDR1 SEHNR and CDR2 FQNEAQ (reference sequence). The germline V and J ends were trimmed by 3 bases and 2 bases, with 16 bases remaining between them. This CDR3 is built from 16 residues.

The V call is TRBV7-3, the J call TRBJ1-5; 8 bases are shared with TRBD1. Trimming cost V 5 bases and J 0 bases; bases outside gene matches: 6. Germline CDR1 is SGHTA and CDR2 is FQGTGA. This CDR3 is built from 16 residues. The CDR3 here is CASSPTDRDSNQPQHF. CDR3 nucleotides: TGTGCCAGCAGCCCCACGGACAGGGATAGCAATCAGCCCCAGCATTTT.

V and J are TRBV7-3 and TRBJ2-3; 8 nucleotides agree with TRBD2. The CDR3 sequence is 13 residues long. V shed 5 bases, J shed 10 bases, and the junction held 8 bases outside the gene matches. Germline lookup yields CDR1 SGHTA and CDR2 FQGTGA. The CDR3 DNA reads as TGTGCCAGCAGCCCGGCGGGAGCGGGAGCGCAGTATTTT. This encodes CASSPAGAGAQYF. Using reference TRBV7-3 and TRBJ2-3 for the parts outside the CDR3, the full variable domain is GAGVSQTPSNKVTEKGKYVELRCDPISGHTALYWYRQSLGQGPEFLIYFQGTGAADDSGLPNDRFFAVRPEGSVSTLKIQRTERGDSAVYLCASSPAGAGAQYFGPGTRLTVL.

The chain uses TRBV27 and TRBJ2-1; D is uncertain. The germline V gene encodes CDR1 MNHEY and CDR2 SMNVEV (reference sequence). V was trimmed by 6 bases and J by 8 bases, leaving 11 bases between them. CDR3 length: 12 residues. The chain's CDR3 is CASSAVGYEQFF. As DNA, the CDR3 is TGTGCCAGCAGCGCCGTCGGATATGAGCAGTTCTTC.

The chain recombines TRBV7-9 with TRBJ2-7, with 13 bases aligning to TRBD2. Germline V lookup: CDR1 SEHNR, CDR2 FQNEAQ (reference sequence). CDR3 size: 15 residues. V shed 2 bases and J 9 bases; nucleotides not matched to a gene: 7. The CDR3 here is CASSLPGLAGSVQYF. The CDR3 region has the DNA TGTGCCAGCAGCTTACCGGGACTAGCGGGGTCGGTGCAGTACTTC.

This chain links TRBV5-1 with TRBJ1-1, with 7 bases identical to TRBD1. The CDR3 loop spans 15 amino acids. CDR1 SGHRS and CDR2 YFSETQ come from the germline V gene. Trimming cost V 0 bases and J 11 bases; bases outside gene matches: 13. CDR3 sequence reads: CASSLAGQGGRNAFF. CDR3 DNA sequence: TGCGCCAGCAGCTTGGCCGGTCAGGGGGGACGGAACGCTTTCTTT.

For the CDR3, the DNA is TGTGCCAGCAGTACCGGGACCTCCAAGCGAGCTTTCTTT. Protein product: CASSTGTSKRAFF. The chain employs TRBV6-1 and TRBJ1-1, with D perhaps matching TRBD1 (5 bases). Germline assignment: CDR1 MNHNS and CDR2 SASEGT. With 5 bases removed from V and 10 bases from J, the gap between germline ends came to 17 bases. The CDR3 is 13 amino acids.

The chain carries TRBV5-4 and TRBJ2-5; 12 bases match TRBD2. After removal of 1 base from V and 1 base from J, the junction contained 5 bases not matched to a gene. This CDR3 has 17 amino acids. The germline V gene encodes CDR1 SGHNT and CDR2 YYREEE (reference sequence). The CDR3 coding sequence is TGTGCCAGCAGCTTGAACGGACTAGCGGGGAGCCAAGAGACCCAGTACTTC. This translates into CASSLNGLAGSQETQYF.

A remark on this clone: Different DNA sequences within this sample yield the same CDR3. V and J are TRBV7-9 and TRBJ2-3, with D perhaps matching TRBD1 (5 bases). Germline CDR1 reads SEHNR; CDR2 reads FQNEAQ (reference sequence). V was pared by 5 bases and J by 0 bases, with 12 bases between. The CDR3 sequence is 15 residues long. The CDR3 protein is CASSLQGSSTDTQYF. The CDR3, as DNA: TGTGCCAGCAGCCTGCAGGGTTCAAGCACAGATACGCAGTATTTT.

A single count supports this clone. The chain combines TRBV5-6 with TRBJ2-2; D is unclear. The CDR3 covers 14 residues. V shed 6 bases and J shed 5 bases, with 14 bases lying between them. CDR1 and CDR2 (germline): SGHDT, YYEEEE. This CDR3 is CASMFSLWTGELFF. DNA of the CDR3: TGTGCCAGCATGTTTAGCCTATGGACCGGGGAGCTGTTTTTT.

V is TRBV27 and J is TRBJ2-1, with D perhaps TRBD1 or TRBD2 (6 bases each). CDR3 size: 12 residues. Deletions cut 8 bases from V and 5 bases from J, with 10 bases between. Per germline, CDR1 MNHEY and CDR2 SMNVEV (reference sequence). Written as DNA, the CDR3 is TGTGCCAGCGGCGGGACAAACAATGAGCAGTTCTTC. This translates into CASGGTNNEQFF.

The rearrangement uses TRBV6-1 and TRBJ1-4; TRBD1 might be the D (6 bases). CDR3 length: 13 amino acids. Germline-derived CDR1 and CDR2 are MNHNS and SASEGT. Trimming stripped 2 bases from V and 10 bases from J, with 11 bases between. CDR3 sequence: CASSEMGAGKLFF. CDR3 nucleotides: TGTGCCAGCAGTGAAATGGGGGCAGGAAAACTGTTTTTT.

The chain uses TRBV27 and TRBJ2-3, with 8 bases identical to TRBD1. Unmatched junction bases numbered 7, after V lost 5 bases and J lost 6 bases. Germline CDR1 MNHEY, CDR2 SMNVEV (reference sequence). The CDR3 is 14 residues long. The CDR3 loop reads CASSPQGAGDTQYF. For the CDR3, the DNA is TGTGCCAGCAGTCCTCAGGGGGCCGGGGATACGCAGTATTTT.

The rearrangement links TRBV5-4 to TRBJ1-2, with 8 bases matching TRBD1. The CDR3 is 16 amino acids. With 2 bases clipped from V and 2 bases from J, the junction kept 8 bases outside the gene matches. Germline lookup yields CDR1 SGHNT and CDR2 YYREEE (reference sequence). CDR3 protein: CASSLDRGSVNYGYTF. For the CDR3, the DNA is TGTGCCAGCAGCTTAGACAGGGGCTCCGTAAACTATGGCTACACCTTC.

The chain employs TRBV9 and TRBJ1-5; D uncertain. V lost 0 bases and J 5 bases, leaving 9 bases between the germline ends. Germline V gene lookup returns CDR1 SGDLS and CDR2 YYNGEE. CDR3 size: 14 residues. The CDR3 DNA follows: TGTGCCAGCAGCGTAGCCATCGGGGATCAGCCCCAGCATTTT. It codes for CASSVAIGDQPQHF.

This clone was observed a handful of times. The chain has TRBV5-1 and TRBJ1-1; D might be TRBD1 (6 bases). The CDR3 consists of 15 residues. V was shortened by 0 bases and J by 8 bases, with 17 bases between the two germline ends. Germline V gene lookup returns CDR1 SGHRS and CDR2 YFSETQ. CDR3 amino acids: CASSLAGTPRREAFF. The CDR3 DNA is TGCGCCAGCAGCTTGGCTGGGACACCTCGGCGGGAAGCTTTCTTT.

The chain recombines TRBV10-3 with TRBJ2-7; 7 bases map to TRBD2. V shed 3 bases and J 4 bases; nucleotides not matched to a gene: 6. Germline CDR1 is ENHRY and CDR2 is SYGVKD. The length of the CDR3 is 14 residues. The CDR3 bases are TGTGCCATCAGTGATCTTCCGGGGGGATACGAGCAGTACTTC. This codes for CAISDLPGGYEQYF.

J is TRBJ2-7 and V is TRBV9; D remains unclear. Per the germline V gene, CDR1 is SGDLS and CDR2 is YYNGEE. CDR3 length: 15 amino acids. V gave up 1 base and J gave up 6 bases, with 17 bases separating them. Here the CDR3 DNA reads TGTGCCAGCAGCGTAACCGGGTCGGAACAACGCGAGCAGTACTTC. Its translation is CASSVTGSEQREQYF.

This chain connects TRBV6-6 to TRBJ2-3; TRBD2 matches 13 bases. V lost 0 bases to trimming and J lost 3 bases; unmatched junction nucleotides: 0. Germline lookup yields CDR1 MNHNY and CDR2 SVGAGI (reference sequence). The length of the CDR3 is 16 residues. In DNA form, the CDR3 reads TGTGCCAGCAGTTACTCACTAGCGGGGGGGACAGATACGCAGTATTTT. This sequence encodes CASSYSLAGGTDTQYF.